The rows below give T cell receptor beta chains drawn from one sample of a study of cytomegalovirus exposure and HLA in healthy donors. Only in-frame clones appear in the TCRdb table, and some are missing; sequencing was by immunoSEQ multiplex PCR. The sample contains roughly 45,000 clones, over 55% of which appear only once. Specimen: PBMCs. The receptors come from a man in his sixties in good health and CMV-seropositive. CDR3s include the opening cysteine and the closing phenylalanine or tryptophan. Fields, in order: J gene, V gene, clone size, D gene, CDR3 DNA, CDR3 protein. D genes are given only for firm matches. Clone size is shown for a subset of rows, as once, few, many or a class of expanded clone.

>TRBJ2-6|TRBV28|-|TRBD2
TGTGCCAGCAGGGGGGGGGTTGCCTCTGGGGCCAACGTCCTGACTTTC
CASRGGVASGANVLTF
>TRBJ2-7|TRBV5-6|-|-
TGTGCCAGCAGCTTGAGCCCCTCGGGCGAGCAGTACTTC
CASSLSPSGEQYF
>TRBJ2-1|TRBV11-3|-|TRBD2
TGTGCCAGCAGCTCCTCTAGCGGGAGTGGGTCCTACAATGAGCAGTTCTTC
CASSSSSGSGSYNEQFF
>TRBJ2-7|TRBV2|-|TRBD1
TGTGCCAGCAGTAAACCAGGGGGCGGACTCTCCTACGAGCAGTACTTC
CASSKPGGGLSYEQYF
>TRBJ2-1|TRBV9|-|-
TGTGCCAGCAGCGTATCACTCTACAATGAGCAGTTCTTC
CASSVSLYNEQFF
>TRBJ1-2|TRBV5-5|-|TRBD1
TGTGCCAGCATTATGGGACAGGGGGCCACTAACTATGGCTACACCTTC
CASIMGQGATNYGYTF
>TRBJ2-1|TRBV7-9|-|TRBD2
TGTGCCAGCAGCTCAAGCGGGACGTCCTACAATGAGCAGTTCTTC
CASSSSGTSYNEQFF
>TRBJ1-2|TRBV28|-|-
TGTGCCAGCAACCTCGGGGGGGACTATGGCTACACCTTC
CASNLGGDYGYTF
>TRBJ2-1|TRBV5-4|few|TRBD2
TGTGCCAGCAGTTACAAAGGGACTAGCACCTACAATGAGCAGTTCTTC
CASSYKGTSTYNEQFF
>TRBJ2-1|TRBV25-1|-|-
TGTGCCAGTTTAGCGGAGACCTACAATGAGCAGTTCTTC
CASLAETYNEQFF
>TRBJ1-2|TRBV30|few|TRBD1
TGTGCCTGGAGGGTTCTAACAGGGGTTTTTTGGGGCTACACCTTC
CAWRVLTGVFWGYTF
>TRBJ2-2|TRBV2|-|TRBD2
TGTGCCAGCAGTCGACTAGCGGTGAACACCGGGGAGCTGTTTTTT
CASSRLAVNTGELFF
>TRBJ2-1|TRBV7-2|-|TRBD2
TGTGCCAGCAGCTTAAACAGCGGGAGGGCCTCCTACAATGAGCAGTTCTTC
CASSLNSGRASYNEQFF
>TRBJ2-7|TRBV28|-|TRBD1
TGTGCCAGCAGTCTCAAGACAGGGTGGGTTGTATTCGAGCAGTACTTC
CASSLKTGWVVFEQYF
>TRBJ2-3|TRBV4-1|once|-
TGCGCCAGCAGCCGCGGGGCAGGGTCTAGCACAGATACGCAGTATTTT
CASSRGAGSSTDTQYF
>TRBJ1-2|TRBV27|once|TRBD1
TGTGCCAGCAGAACAGGACAGGGAGCCTATGGCTACACCTTC
CASRTGQGAYGYTF
>TRBJ1-1|TRBV19|few|-
TGTGCCAGTAGTCCTGACAGGTCCAAGAGGGCTTTCTTT
CASSPDRSKRAFF
>TRBJ1-1|TRBV6-1|-|-
TGTGCCAGCAGAGAGCCGGTGGGCCAAGCTTTCTTT
CASREPVGQAFF
>TRBJ2-7|TRBV25-1|-|TRBD2
TGTGCCAGCTCCCCGACTAGCGGGGGGTACTACGAGCAGTACTTC
CASSPTSGGYYEQYF
>TRBJ2-1|TRBV7-9|-|TRBD2
TGTGCCAGCAGCTCGGATACTAGCGGGAGCATTGATGAGCAGTTCTTC
CASSSDTSGSIDEQFF
>TRBJ1-3|TRBV2|-|-
TGTGCCAGCAGTGAATTCCCCGGCGGTCTTGGAAACACCATATATTTT
CASSEFPGGLGNTIYF
>TRBJ2-1|TRBV7-9|-|TRBD1
TGTGCCAGCAGCTGGGACCGACAGGGGATGGACAATGAGCAGTTCTTC
CASSWDRQGMDNEQFF
>TRBJ2-5|TRBV2|few|-
TGTGCCAGCAGTGCGGACAGCCTCAGTCAAGAGACCCAGTACTTC
CASSADSLSQETQYF
>TRBJ2-2|TRBV7-6|-|-
TGTGCCAGCAGCCCCCAGAACACCGGGGAGCTGTTTTTT
CASSPQNTGELFF
>TRBJ1-2|TRBV21-1|-|-
TGTGCCAGCAGCAAAGACGGAGGTTTCTATGGCTACACCTTC
CASSKDGGFYGYTF
>TRBJ1-2|TRBV6-1|-|-
TGTGCCAGCAGTGAGGAGGGAAACCTCTATGGCTACACCTTC
CASSEEGNLYGYTF
>TRBJ1-1|TRBV6-5|-|TRBD1
TGTGCCAGCAACCCTTTGGACAGGGAGAACACTGAAGCTTTCTTT
CASNPLDRENTEAFF
>TRBJ1-2|TRBV30|-|-
TGTGCCGGACCGGGACAATCCTCTGAGAGTGGCTACACCTTC
CAGPGQSSESGYTF
>TRBJ2-5|TRBV7-2|-|-
TGTGCCAGCAGCTTATGGGGCCGGGAGACCCAGTACTTC
CASSLWGRETQYF
>TRBJ1-5|TRBV19|-|-
TGTGCCAGTAGTCCACGGTCCTCTAACAATCAGCCCCAGCATTTT
CASSPRSSNNQPQHF
>TRBJ2-5|TRBV2|-|TRBD2
TGTGCCAGCACTGAGCTAGCGGGCCCCCAAGAGACCCAGTACTTC
CASTELAGPQETQYF
>TRBJ2-6|TRBV13|-|-
TGTGCCACGACGGAGGACCGCTCTGGGGCCAACGTCCTGACTTTC
CATTEDRSGANVLTF
>TRBJ1-1|TRBV27|-|-
TGTGCCAGCAGTCAACCCAGGGCCGGCACTGAAGCTTTCTTT
CASSQPRAGTEAFF
>TRBJ1-6|TRBV30|few|-
TGTGCCTGGAGTGTACCAGGGTTCGGCTCACCCCTCCACTTT
CAWSVPGFGSPLHF
>TRBJ2-5|TRBV5-1|-|TRBD1
TGCGCCAGCAGCTTGGAGGCGACAGGGGTGACAGAGACCCAGTACTTC
CASSLEATGVTETQYF
>TRBJ2-3|TRBV29-1|-|TRBD2
TGCAGCGTTGAGGCTAGCGGGGCCCTAAGCACAGATACGCAGTATTTT
CSVEASGALSTDTQYF